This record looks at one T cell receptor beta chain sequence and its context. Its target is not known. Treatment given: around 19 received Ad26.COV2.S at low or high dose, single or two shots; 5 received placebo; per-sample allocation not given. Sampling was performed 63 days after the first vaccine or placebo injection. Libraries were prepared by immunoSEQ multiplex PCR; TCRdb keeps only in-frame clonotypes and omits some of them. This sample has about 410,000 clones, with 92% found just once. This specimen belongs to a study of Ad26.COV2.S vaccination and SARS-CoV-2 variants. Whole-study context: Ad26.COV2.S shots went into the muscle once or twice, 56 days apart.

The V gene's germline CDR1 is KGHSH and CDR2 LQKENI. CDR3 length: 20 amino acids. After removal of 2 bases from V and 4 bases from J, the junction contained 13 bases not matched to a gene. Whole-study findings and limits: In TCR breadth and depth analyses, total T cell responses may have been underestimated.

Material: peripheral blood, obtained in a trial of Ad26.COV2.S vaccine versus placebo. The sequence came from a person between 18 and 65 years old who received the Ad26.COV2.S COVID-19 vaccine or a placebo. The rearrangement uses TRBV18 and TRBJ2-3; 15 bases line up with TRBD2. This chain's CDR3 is CASSPTLGTSGGTFADTQYF. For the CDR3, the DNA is TGTGCCAGCTCACCAACTCTCGGGACTAGCGGGGGGACCTTCGCAGATACGCAGTATTTT.